Listed here is a single T cell receptor beta chain. This clonotype appeared a few times. Its antigen remains unidentified. No qualities accompany the bases; no much larger clone lies one base away. The source of the sample is a study of blood T cells in healthy people across ages (dated by TCRdb to between 2014 and 2017). Describing the broader study: Template switching captured roughly one uniquely barcoded TCR beta cDNA molecule per two T cells in model experiments. Using deep sequencing normalized with unique cDNA molecular identifiers, the study measured how TCR beta repertoire diversity changes with age. Four age groups were formed from the donors: young (average roughly 15 years), middle-aged (around 40), aged (roughly 56) and long-lived (more than 75). Donors of different ages were randomly distributed across sequencing lanes to avoid experimental bias. Two additional independent replicas of 1 million unique cDNA reads from the same blood draw were analyzed for two donors (one aged 18 to 29 and one aged 80 or older). Broader findings and caveats from the paper: Because donor CMV infection status was unknown, age-related changes in expanded clonotypes were potentially confounded. Because profiling used bulk unsorted PBMCs, naive and antigen-experienced compartments could not be compared conclusively. There was a strong correlation between observed TCR beta diversity and the percentage of naive T cells measured by flow cytometry. Total diversity estimates from one million sequenced T cells were considered lower bounds and underestimates. As age increased, observed TCR beta diversity per million T cells dropped in a roughly linear way, and a significant reduction was already evident by age 40. Compared with the aged group, the long-lived group had more naive CD4+ T cells, fewer expanded clones and increased TCR diversity, a pattern suggesting age selection.

Trimming removed 0 bases from V and 0 bases from J, leaving 21 bases between the germline ends. The germline V gene specifies SGHVS as CDR1 and FNYEAQ as CDR2. The CDR3 sequence holds 20 residues, the cysteine and phenylalanine included. Only the CDR3 DNA is retained, 60 bases long and in frame from the first base. Systemically healthy Caucasian individuals from Russia, some 38 in total and aged roughly 6 to 100 years, were included as donors. Each donor gave around 9 milliliters of peripheral blood, collected into EDTA-treated Vacutainer tubes. PBMCs were isolated by Ficoll-Paque density-gradient centrifugation, with at least 7 million obtained per sample. Total RNA was extracted from PBMCs with Trizol reagent, with at least 5 micrograms obtained per sample. For every donor, an aliquot of PBMCs went through flow cytometry to measure the percentages of naive CD45RAhigh/CD27high T cells. The library was produced with 5' RACE. The sequencing machine was an Illumina HiSeq 2500. The second PCR ran for roughly 7 to 11 cycles and used a J-beta primer mix along with a sample-barcoded 5' primer. A unique molecular identifier was introduced onto each TCR beta cDNA molecule by a template-switch 5' adaptor carrying 12 random nucleotides. At least 2.5 million CDR3-containing paired-end reads were obtained from each sample. All of the RNA was converted into first-strand cDNA using the Mint cDNA synthesis kit, with a TRBC-specific oligonucleotide serving as the primer. All cDNA was treated with uracil-DNA glycosylase and then went through a first 18-cycle PCR with the universal primers M1SS and BC2_uni_R. For the original study's pipeline: Normalization of each sample was performed by random selection of 1 million high-quality reads, each carrying a distinct molecular identifier. Instead of being binned into consensus sequences, reads with shared molecular identifiers were discarded. MiTCR, set to a Q25 quality threshold and the strictest error-elimination algorithm, was used for CDR3 identification, clonotype clustering and error correction. Lower-bound total TCR beta diversity was estimated with a nonparametric unseen species model using Euler transformation. Through fastp at Q25 and MiXCR, TCRdb rebuilt clones from the public reads, retaining in-frame beta chains. Each entry merges the rows of one CDR3 protein and shows their most common DNA and genes. The V and J calls and clone size come from TCRdb's table, not from the authors' own analysis. For this sample the table gives around 1.5 million distinct CDR3 sequences, of which roughly 40% were detected only once. The ten most abundant clones make up roughly 8.2% of the sample.

The V and J genes are TRBV7-6 and TRBJ2-1; TRBD2 is possibly the D segment (5 matching bases). The sequencing input was blood. This TCR came from a woman between 18 and 29 years old in good health. The bases read TGTGCCAGCAGCTTAGCGCGGGCCAGTCCAGCGGAGAGCTCCTACAATGAGCAGTTCTTC. Its amino acids are CASSLARASPAESSYNEQFF.